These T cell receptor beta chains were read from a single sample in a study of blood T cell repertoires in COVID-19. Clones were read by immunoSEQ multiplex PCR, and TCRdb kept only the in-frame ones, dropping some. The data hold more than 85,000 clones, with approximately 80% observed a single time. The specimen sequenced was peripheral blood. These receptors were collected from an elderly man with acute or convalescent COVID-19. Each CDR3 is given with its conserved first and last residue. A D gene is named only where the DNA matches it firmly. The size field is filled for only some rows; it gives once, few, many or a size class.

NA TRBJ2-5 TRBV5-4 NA CASSLYPETQYF TGTGCCAGCAGCTTGTATCCAGAGACCCAGTACTTC
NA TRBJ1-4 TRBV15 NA CATSRDPGEKLFF TGTGCCACCAGCAGAGATCCGGGTGAAAAACTGTTTTTT
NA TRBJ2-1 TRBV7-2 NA CASSPRQAYYNEQFF TGTGCCAGCAGCCCCCGACAGGCATACTACAATGAGCAGTTCTTC
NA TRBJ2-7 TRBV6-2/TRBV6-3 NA CASSYSRAVYEQYF TGTGCCAGCAGTTACTCGAGGGCAGTCTACGAGCAGTACTTC
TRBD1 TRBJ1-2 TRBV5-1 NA CASSWFSGQGGYTF TGCGCCAGCAGCTGGTTCTCGGGACAGGGAGGCTACACCTTC
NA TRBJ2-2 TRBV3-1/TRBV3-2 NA CASSRTLNTGELFF TGTGCCAGCAGCCGGACTTTGAACACCGGGGAGCTGTTTTTT
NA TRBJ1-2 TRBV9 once CASSVDRSYTF TGTGCCAGCAGCGTAGATAGAAGCTACACCTTC
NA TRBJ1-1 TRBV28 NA CASSRRGATTEAFF TGTGCCAGCAGCAGGCGGGGGGCGACCACTGAAGCTTTCTTT
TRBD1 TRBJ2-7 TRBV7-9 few CASSARDRGHSYEQYF TGTGCCAGCAGCGCAAGGGACAGGGGGCACTCCTACGAGCAGTACTTC
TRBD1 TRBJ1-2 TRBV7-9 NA CASTNPTGNGYTF TGTGCCAGCACCAACCCGACAGGGAATGGCTACACCTTC
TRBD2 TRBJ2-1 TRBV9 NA CASAEGPSGRTYNEQFF TGTGCCAGCGCCGAGGGCCCTAGCGGGCGGACCTACAATGAGCAGTTCTTC
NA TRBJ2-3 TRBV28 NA CASSPLAGTTDTQYF TGTGCCAGCAGTCCTTTGGCGGGGACCACAGATACGCAGTATTTT
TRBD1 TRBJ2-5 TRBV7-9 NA CASSAITGTGVEETQYF TGTGCCAGCAGCGCGATAACCGGGACAGGGGTCGAAGAGACCCAGTACTTC
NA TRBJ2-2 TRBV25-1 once CASKGLTRELFF TGTGCCAGCAAGGGACTCACCCGGGAGCTGTTTTTT
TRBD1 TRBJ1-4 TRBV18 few CASSPGQGEKLFF TGTGCCAGCTCACCGGGACAGGGCGAAAAACTGTTTTTT
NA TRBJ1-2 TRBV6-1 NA CASSEDRAGGYTF TGTGCCAGCAGTGAAGACAGGGCTGGAGGCTACACCTTC
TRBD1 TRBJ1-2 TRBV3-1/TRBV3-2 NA CASSRSIHTGVGYTF TGTGCCAGCAGCCGATCAATCCACACAGGGGTAGGCTACACCTTC
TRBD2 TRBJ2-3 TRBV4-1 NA CASSPGLASGTDTQYF TGCGCCAGCAGTCCAGGACTAGCGTCTGGCACAGATACGCAGTATTTT
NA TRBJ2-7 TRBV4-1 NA CASSQVSFGRVHEQYF TGCGCCAGCAGCCAAGTCTCTTTTGGCAGGGTCCACGAGCAGTACTTC
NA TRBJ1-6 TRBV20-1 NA CSVSGNSPLHF TGCAGTGTATCAGGGAATTCACCCCTCCACTTT
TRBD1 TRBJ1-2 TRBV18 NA CASSPSRDSYGYTF TGTGCCAGCTCACCATCCAGGGACAGCTATGGCTACACCTTC
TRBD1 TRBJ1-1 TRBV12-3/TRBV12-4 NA CASSIGTGVEAFF TGTGCCAGCAGTATCGGGACAGGAGTCGAAGCTTTCTTT